Included here is one T cell receptor (beta chain) sequence, with context. Evenly divided among several immunoSEQ plates was the genomic DNA of each subset. Sequencing was performed with immunoSEQ multiplex PCR; in TCRdb, only in-frame clones are kept and a portion is missing. Of over a million clones in the sample, roughly 96% are singletons; the top ten hold roughly 1.1%. The CDR3 consists of 15 residues. V was trimmed by 2 bases and J by 5 bases, leaving 13 bases between them. CDR1 is LGHNA and CDR2 is YNFKEQ in the germline V gene. The data derive from a study of shared clonotypes between healthy human individuals.

This TCR was sampled from a man aged 25-45 years in good health. The chain joins TRBV4-2 to TRBJ2-1, with a tentative D call TRBD2 (5 bases). Sequencing was carried out using naive CD4+ T cells sorted from blood. Subset reported: CD45RA+ positively selected. This CDR3 is CASSQSSGVDNEQFF. CDR3 coding DNA: TGTGCCAGCAGCCAAAGTTCCGGGGTCGACAATGAGCAGTTCTTC.